This T cell receptor beta chain was observed in a study of Ad26.COV2.S vaccination and SARS-CoV-2 variants. Overall study context: As a participant in COV1001, the donor was in the Ad26.COV2.S trial arm. Intramuscularly, Ad26.COV2.S was given either once or twice, 56 days apart. General study points: There was reportedly substantial breadth in spike-specific CD8+ and CD4+ T cell responses after vaccination.

Treatment denoted: about 20 received Ad26.COV2.S at low or high dose, single or two shots; a few received placebo; per-sample allocation not given. Day 63 after the first vaccine or placebo injection was the time point for sampling. An Ad26 vector was used to express Wuhan-strain SARS-CoV-2 spike as the vaccine. In germline, CDR1 is KGHSH, CDR2 LQKENI. V was pared by 4 bases and J by 5 bases, with 2 bases of the junction left unmatched. The CDR3 length is 13 residues. In regard to this clone: Antigen unknown. In the same sample, other DNA sequences code for this CDR3.

Produced via immunoSEQ multiplex PCR; TCRdb's table is partial and in-frame only. The table includes just over 350,000 clones, about 85% detected once. The rearrangement joins TRBV18 to TRBJ1-2, with 9 bases fitting TRBD1. The sample here was peripheral blood, taken in a trial of Ad26.COV2.S vaccine versus placebo. The source is a person aged 18-65 years who received the Ad26.COV2.S COVID-19 vaccine or a placebo. CDR3 nucleotides: TGTGCCAGCTCACTAGGACAGGGGTATGGCTACACCTTC. Translating it yields CASSLGQGYGYTF.